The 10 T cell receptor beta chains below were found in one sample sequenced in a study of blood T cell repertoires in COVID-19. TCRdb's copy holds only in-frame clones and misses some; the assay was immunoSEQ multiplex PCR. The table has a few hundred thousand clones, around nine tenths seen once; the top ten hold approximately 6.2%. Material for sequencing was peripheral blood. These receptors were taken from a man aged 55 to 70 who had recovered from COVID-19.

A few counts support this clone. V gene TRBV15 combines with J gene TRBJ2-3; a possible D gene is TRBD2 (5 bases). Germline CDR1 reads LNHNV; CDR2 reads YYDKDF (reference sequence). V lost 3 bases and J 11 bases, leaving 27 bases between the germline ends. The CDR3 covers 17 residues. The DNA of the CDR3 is TGTGCCACCAGCAGTGCCCCGGGGTTACCAGATCCTGTGGGGCAGTATTTT. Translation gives CATSSAPGLPDPVGQYF.

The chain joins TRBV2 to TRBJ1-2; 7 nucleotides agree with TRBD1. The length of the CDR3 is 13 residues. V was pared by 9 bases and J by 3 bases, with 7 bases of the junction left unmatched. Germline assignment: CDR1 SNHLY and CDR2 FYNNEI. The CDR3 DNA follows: TGTGCCAGTTCGACAGGGATGGACTATGGCTACACCTTC. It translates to CASSTGMDYGYTF.

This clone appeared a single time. The CDR3 here is CASSVVATDDQPQHF. CDR3 sequence (DNA): TGTGCCAGCAGCGTAGTCGCGACAGATGATCAGCCCCAGCATTTT. V and J are TRBV9 and TRBJ1-5, with a possible D match to TRBD1 (5 bases). The CDR3 consists of 15 residues. Trimming removed 0 bases from V and 5 bases from J, with 12 bases in between. The germline V gene encodes CDR1 SGDLS and CDR2 YYNGEE.

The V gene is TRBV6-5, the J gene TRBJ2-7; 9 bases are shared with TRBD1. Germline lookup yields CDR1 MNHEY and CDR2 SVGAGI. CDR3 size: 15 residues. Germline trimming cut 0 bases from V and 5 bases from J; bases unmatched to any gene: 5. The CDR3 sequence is CASSYSGQGIDEQYF. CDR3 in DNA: TGTGCCAGCAGTTACTCGGGACAGGGCATCGACGAGCAGTACTTC.

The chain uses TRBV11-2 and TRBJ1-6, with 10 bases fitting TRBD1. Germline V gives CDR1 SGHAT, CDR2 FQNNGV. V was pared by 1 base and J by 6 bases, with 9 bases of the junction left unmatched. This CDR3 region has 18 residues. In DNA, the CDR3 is TGTGCCAGCAGCTTAGGGGTCCGGGACAGGGGAAGTAATTCACCCCTCCACTTT. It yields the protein CASSLGVRDRGSNSPLHF.

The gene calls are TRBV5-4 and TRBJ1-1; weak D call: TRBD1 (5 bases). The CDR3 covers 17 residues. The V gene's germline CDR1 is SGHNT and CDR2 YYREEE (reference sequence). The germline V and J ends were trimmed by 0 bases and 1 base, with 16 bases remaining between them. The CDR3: CASSLAGRRGGNTEAFF. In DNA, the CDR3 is TGTGCCAGCAGCTTGGCCGGGAGAAGGGGAGGGAACACTGAAGCTTTCTTT.

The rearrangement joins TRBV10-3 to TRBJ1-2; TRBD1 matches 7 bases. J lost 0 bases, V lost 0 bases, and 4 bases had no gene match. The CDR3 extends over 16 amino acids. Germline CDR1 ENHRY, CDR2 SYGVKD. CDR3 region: CAISESGTASNYGYTF. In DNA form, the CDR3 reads TGTGCCATCAGTGAGTCTGGGACAGCCTCTAACTATGGCTACACCTTC.

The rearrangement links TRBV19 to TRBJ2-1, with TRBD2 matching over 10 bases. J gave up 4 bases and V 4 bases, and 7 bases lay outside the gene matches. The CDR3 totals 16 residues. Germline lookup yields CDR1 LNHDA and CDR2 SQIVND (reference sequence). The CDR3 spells CASSRPGTSEYNEQFF. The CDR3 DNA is TGTGCCAGTAGTAGGCCCGGGACTAGCGAATACAATGAGCAGTTCTTC. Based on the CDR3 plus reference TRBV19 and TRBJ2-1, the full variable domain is DGGITQSPKYLFRKEGQNVTLSCEQNLNHDAMYWYRQDPGQGLRLIYYSQIVNDFQKGDIAEGYSVSREKKESFPLTVTSAQKNPTAFYLCASSRPGTSEYNEQFFGPGTRLTVL.

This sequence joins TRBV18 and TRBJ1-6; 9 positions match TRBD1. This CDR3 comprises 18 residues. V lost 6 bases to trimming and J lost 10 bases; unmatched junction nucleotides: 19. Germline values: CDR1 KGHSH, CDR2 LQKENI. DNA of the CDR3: TGTGCCAGCTCCGCACGTGCTCCGGGACAGGGATTTGGGTCACCCCTCCACTTT. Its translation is CASSARAPGQGFGSPLHF.

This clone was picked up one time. CDR3 bases: TGTGCCAGCAGCGTAGGGCAGGGTCCCGGGGGGAACATTCAGTACTTC. Protein sequence: CASSVGQGPGGNIQYF. V is TRBV9 and J is TRBJ2-4; the match to TRBD2 covers 7 bases. The CDR3 loop spans 16 amino acids. The ends lost 0 bases at V and 7 bases at J; junction bases unmatched: 10. The V gene's germline CDR1 is SGDLS and CDR2 YYNGEE.